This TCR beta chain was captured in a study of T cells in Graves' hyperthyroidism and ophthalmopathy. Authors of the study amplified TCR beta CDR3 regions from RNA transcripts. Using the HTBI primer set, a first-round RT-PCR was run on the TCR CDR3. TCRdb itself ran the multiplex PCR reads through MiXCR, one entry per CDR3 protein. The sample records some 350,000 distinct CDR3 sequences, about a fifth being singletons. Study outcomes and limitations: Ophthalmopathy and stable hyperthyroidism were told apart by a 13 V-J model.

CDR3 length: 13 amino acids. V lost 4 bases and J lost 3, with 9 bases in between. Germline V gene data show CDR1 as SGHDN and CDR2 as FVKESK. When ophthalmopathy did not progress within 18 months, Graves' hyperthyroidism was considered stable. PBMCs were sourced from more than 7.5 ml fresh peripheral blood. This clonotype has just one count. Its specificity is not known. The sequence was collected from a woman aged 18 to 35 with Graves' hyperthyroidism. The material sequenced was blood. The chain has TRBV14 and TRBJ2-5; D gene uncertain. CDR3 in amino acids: CASSPHTKETQYF. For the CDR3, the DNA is TGTGCCAGCAGCCCTCACACGAAAGAGACCCAGTACTTC.